The 17 T cell receptor beta chains listed next were all sequenced from one sample in a study of blood T cells in healthy people across ages. The use of a sample-barcoded 5' primer and a J-beta primer mix characterized a second PCR of about 6 to 11 cycles. TCRdb passed the 5' RACE reads through MiXCR, listing each CDR3 protein once. The sample lists 550,000 to 800,000 distinct CDR3 sequences; 32% were seen once. The sample comprised blood. These receptors came from an elderly woman in good health.

This clonotype was detected ten times or more. This chain links TRBV6-2 or TRBV6-3 with TRBJ2-1; D is unclear. Trimming left V 8 bases short and J 0 bases short, with 11 bases between. CDR3 length: 14 amino acids. Germline V gene data show CDR1 as MNHEY and CDR2 as SVGEGT. CDR3 loop: CASLTRSSYNEQFF. In DNA form, the CDR3 reads TGTGCCAGCCTCACGAGGTCCTCCTACAATGAGCAGTTCTTC.

This clonotype has just a few counts. The chain links TRBV12-3 or TRBV12-4 to TRBJ2-6; no definite D call. V lost 1 base, J lost 0 bases, and 10 bases lay in between. This CDR3 comprises 17 residues. The CDR3 protein is CASSLGWTSSGANVLTF. The CDR3 DNA reads as TGTGCCAGCAGTTTAGGTTGGACCTCCTCTGGGGCCAACGTCCTGACTTTC.

This sequence joins TRBV7-2 and TRBJ1-6; D is unresolved. This CDR3 is built from 15 residues. Per the germline V gene, CDR1 is SGHTA and CDR2 is FQGNSA. V dropped 0 bases and J dropped 9 bases, with 12 bases sitting between them. The CDR3 DNA sequence: TGTGCCAGCAGCTTAGCGTTAAGCGGCCCTTCACCCCTCCACTTT. This codes for CASSLALSGPSPLHF.

This sequence joins TRBV30 and TRBJ1-5; D remains unclear. Trimming took off 3 bases at V and 1 base at J, with 16 bases between the two ends. Germline V gives CDR1 GTSNPN, CDR2 SVGIG (reference sequence). The CDR3 has 16 amino acids. CDR3 loop: CAWSDRPGASNQPQHF. CDR3 bases: TGTGCCTGGAGCGACCGCCCGGGAGCCAGCAATCAGCCCCAGCATTTT.

Turning to this clonotype: Being one base from a much bigger clone, this may be a read error. J is TRBJ2-2 and V is TRBV25-1; D not resolved. Germline V CDR1 and CDR2: MGHDK, SYGVNS. The CDR3 has 13 amino acids. The CDR3 nucleotides are TGTGCCGGCAGTGAAGTGTGGACCGGGGAGCTGTTTTTT. Translation gives CAGSEVWTGELFF.

This clonotype has only a few counts. DNA of the CDR3: TGTGCCACCGCTAGGAGCGGGGGGGAATATACGCAGTATTTT. Its protein product is CATARSGGEYTQYF. The V call is TRBV2, the J call TRBJ2-3, with 10 bases identical to TRBD2. V gave up 10 bases and J gave up 7 bases; unmatched junction bases: 11. Germline V gene sequence: CDR1 SNHLY, CDR2 FYNNEI. CDR3 length: 14 amino acids.

CDR3 region: CASSQDPRTGNSPLHF. The CDR3 region has the DNA TGTGCCAGCAGCCAAGATCCGAGGACAGGGAACTCACCCCTCCACTTT. This chain uses TRBV4-2 with TRBJ1-6; 8 positions agree with TRBD1. Trimming cost V 0 bases and J 10 bases; bases outside gene matches: 8. The germline gives CDR1 LGHNA, CDR2 YNFKEQ. The CDR3 length is 16 residues.

This clonotype has ten or more counts. This chain connects TRBV2 to TRBJ2-6, with D unresolved. The germline V and J ends were trimmed by 3 bases and 0 bases, with 12 bases remaining between them. The V gene's germline CDR1 is SNHLY and CDR2 FYNNEI. The CDR3 runs 17 residues. CDR3 DNA: TGTGCCAGCAGTGATAGGGTTCCGAGCTCTGGGGCCAACGTCCTGACTTTC. Translating it yields CASSDRVPSSGANVLTF.

This clonotype came up once. A read error may produce the germline difference seen at one junction end. The chain recombines TRBV4-2 with TRBJ1-2; D is unresolved. Germline V gives CDR1 LGHNA, CDR2 YNFKEQ. This CDR3 has 13 residues. The CDR3 DNA reads as TGTGCCAGCAGTCAAGTTAGGGATTATGGCTACATCTTC. Its translation is CASSQVRDYGYIF.

On this clonotype itself: A much larger clone differs by one base, so this may be a read error. The rearrangement links TRBV25-1 to TRBJ2-1, with TRBD1 as a possible D gene (5 bases). The germline CDR1 and CDR2 sequences are MGHDK and SYGVNS. The germline V and J ends were trimmed by 10 bases and 9 bases, with 19 bases remaining between them. The CDR3 has 13 amino acids. The DNA of the CDR3 is TGTGCCATGATCAGGTCGGGTAGGGGTGAGCAGTTCTTC. This encodes CAMIRSGRGEQFF.

In regard to this clonotype: This clone may be a read error of a much larger clone one base away. The chain employs TRBV7-3 and TRBJ2-5; TRBD2 is a possible D gene (5 bases). Near its end, the DNA agrees better with TRBJ2-7, so the J call may be wrong. The CDR3 is made up of 15 amino acids. In germline, CDR1 is SGHTA, CDR2 FQGTGA. Written as DNA, the CDR3 is TGTGCCAGCCGCCCAGCGTTCGGGGTGGGGTACGAGCAGTACTTC. Translation gives CASRPAFGVGYEQYF.

This clonotype was recorded at least ten times. This chain links TRBV6-1 with TRBJ2-5, with D perhaps being TRBD1 or TRBD2 (5 bases each). Per the germline V gene, CDR1 is MNHNS and CDR2 is SASEGT. Between the trimmed V and J ends, which lost 6 bases and 1 base, there was a span of 18 bases. There are 16 residues in the CDR3. Written as DNA, the CDR3 is TGTGCCAGCAGCCCCGGGACCGCGGCACCCCAAGAGACCCAGTACTTC. It encodes CASSPGTAAPQETQYF.

This clonotype has a count of ten or more. This sequence joins TRBV25-1 and TRBJ1-1; a possible D gene is TRBD1 (5 bases). The CDR3 extends over 14 amino acids. CDR1 and CDR2 (germline): MGHDK, SYGVNS. V was shortened by 1 base and J by 4 bases, with 10 bases between the two germline ends. CDR3 residues: CASSEFRGSTEAFF. CDR3 DNA: TGTGCCAGCAGTGAATTCCGGGGGAGCACTGAAGCTTTCTTT.

This clonotype was observed a handful of times. The V call is TRBV6-2 or TRBV6-3, the J call TRBJ1-5, with D uncertain. The germline V and J ends were trimmed by 6 bases and 2 bases, with 14 bases remaining between them. Germline-derived CDR1 and CDR2 are MNHEY and SVGEGT. This CDR3 comprises 15 residues. DNA for the CDR3: TGTGCCAGCAGCGGGAGTGGCTTGGGCAATCAGCCCCAGCATTTT. As protein: CASSGSGLGNQPQHF.

This clonotype was recorded at least ten times. This sequence joins TRBV5-6 and TRBJ2-3; D possibly uses TRBD1 or TRBD2 (7 bases each). The CDR3 contains 16 residues. Looked up from germline, CDR1 is SGHDT and CDR2 is YYEEEE. V was cut by 4 bases and J by 4 bases, with 19 bases left in between. CDR3 sequence: CASSRPQGGFADTQYF. CDR3 DNA: TGTGCCAGCAGCCGACCGCAGGGGGGGTTCGCAGATACGCAGTATTTT.

A remark on this clonotype: A much larger clone lies a single base off, so this may be a read error. V gene TRBV9 combines with J gene TRBJ2-1; maybe TRBD2 (5 bases). The V and J ends lost 0 bases and 12 bases respectively, with 13 bases between them. This CDR3 contains 13 residues. Germline CDR1 is SGDLS and CDR2 is YYNGEE. The CDR3 loop is CASSVVEGGGQFF. DNA for the CDR3: TGTGCCAGCAGCGTAGTCGAGGGCGGTGGGCAGTTCTTC. Looking up the rest from reference TRBV9 and TRBJ2-1 gives the full variable domain: DSGVTQTPKHLITATGQRVTLRCSPRSGDLSVYWYQQSLDQGLQFLIQYYNGEERAKGNILERFSAQQFPDLHSELNLSSLELGDSALYFCASSVVEGGGQFFGPGTRLTVL.

The CDR3 nucleotides read TGCGCCAGCAGCCGCCGGACTCTAGCGGGAGGACAAGAGACCCAGTACTTC. It specifies CASSRRTLAGGQETQYF. This chain connects TRBV4-3 to TRBJ2-5; TRBD2 matches at 11 bases. Germline V gene data show CDR1 as LGHNA and CDR2 as YSLEER. The junction had 9 bases not matched to a gene; V was cut back by 4 bases and J by 2 bases. The CDR3 length is 17 residues.